This entry is about one T cell receptor (beta chain). Its specificity is not known. Synthesis of TCR cDNA relied on 5'RACE template switching, which attached a universal primer site and UMIs. TCRdb re-derived calls from the 5' RACE reads in MiXCR, one entry per CDR3 protein. The sample has 550,000 or so distinct CDR3 sequences; 15% to 20% are singletons. This specimen comes from a study of T cells after yellow fever vaccination. Overall study context: The fractions with low cell numbers were processed using SMART-Seq v4 Ultra Low Input.

Overall study results and limits: Reappearance after the booster was seen for most primary-vaccination clones, at 96% CD4 and 75% to 90% CD8. Repertoires sorted by FACS could include abundant clonotypes that are contaminants from the bulk population.

The TCR comes from a man aged 25 to 45 who received the YFV17D yellow fever vaccine. The material sequenced was PBMCs, taken 15 days after the yellow fever booster vaccination.

CDR3: CASRDVGLNEKLFF. In DNA, the CDR3 is TGTGCCAGCAGGGACGTCGGCCTTAATGAAAAACTGTTTTTT. The chain combines TRBV14 with TRBJ1-4; no firm D call. CDR3 size: 14 residues. V lost 6 bases and J lost 4, with 12 bases in between. Germline CDR1 and CDR2: SGHDN and FVKESK.